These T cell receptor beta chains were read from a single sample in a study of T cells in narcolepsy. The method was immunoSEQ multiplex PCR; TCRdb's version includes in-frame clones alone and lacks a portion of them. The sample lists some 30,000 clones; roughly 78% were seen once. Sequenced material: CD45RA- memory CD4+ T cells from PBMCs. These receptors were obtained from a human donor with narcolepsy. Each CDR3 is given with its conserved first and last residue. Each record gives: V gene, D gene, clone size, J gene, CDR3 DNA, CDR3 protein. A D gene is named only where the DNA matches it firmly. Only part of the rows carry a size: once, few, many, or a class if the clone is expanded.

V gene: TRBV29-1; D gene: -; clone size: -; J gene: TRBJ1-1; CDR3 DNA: TGCAGCGGCCGGAACACTGAAGCTTTCTTT; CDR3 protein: CSGRNTEAFF
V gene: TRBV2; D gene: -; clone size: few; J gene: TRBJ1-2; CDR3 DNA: TGTGCCAGGGGGGACTTATTGTTTACTGGCTACACCTTC; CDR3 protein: CARGDLLFTGYTF
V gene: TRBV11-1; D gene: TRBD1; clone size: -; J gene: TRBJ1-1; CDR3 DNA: TGTGCCAGCAGACAAGACAGGGTGGCCACTGAAGCTTTCTTT; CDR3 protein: CASRQDRVATEAFF
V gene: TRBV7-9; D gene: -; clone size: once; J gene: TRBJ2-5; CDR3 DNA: TGTGCCAGCAGCCCCCTCCAAGCGGGCGGCCAAGAGACCCAGTACTTC; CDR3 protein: CASSPLQAGGQETQYF
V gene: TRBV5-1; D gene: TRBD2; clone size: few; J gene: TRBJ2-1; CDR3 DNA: TGCGCCAGCAGCTTGGAAATAGCGGGGGGGTTGCCCTACAATGAGCAGTTCTTC; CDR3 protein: CASSLEIAGGLPYNEQFF
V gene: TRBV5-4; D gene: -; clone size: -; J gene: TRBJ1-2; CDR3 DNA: TGTGCCAGCAGCCAACGCCGACTCCGGTTGGACTATGGCTACACCTTC; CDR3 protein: CASSQRRLRLDYGYTF
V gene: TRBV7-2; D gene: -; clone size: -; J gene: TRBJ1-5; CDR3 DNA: TGTGCCAGCAGCTTAGATTCAGGGAGCAATCAGCCCCAGCATTTT; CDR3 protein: CASSLDSGSNQPQHF
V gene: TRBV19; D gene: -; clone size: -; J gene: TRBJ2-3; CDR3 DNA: TGTGCCAGTAGTGTCCCGCTCCCCGGGAATCCCAGGAATCTGCCAGATACGCAGTATTTT; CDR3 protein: CASSVPLPGNPRNLPDTQYF
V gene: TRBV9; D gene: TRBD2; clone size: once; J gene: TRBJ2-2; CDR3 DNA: TGTGCCAGCAGCGTAGGGGGACTAGCGAACACCGGGGAGCTGTTTTTT; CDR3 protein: CASSVGGLANTGELFF
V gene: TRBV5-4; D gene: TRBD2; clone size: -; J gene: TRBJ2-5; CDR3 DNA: TGTGCCAGCAGCTCGGGGGGAGGACTAGCGAGGGAGACCCAGTACTTC; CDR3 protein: CASSSGGGLARETQYF
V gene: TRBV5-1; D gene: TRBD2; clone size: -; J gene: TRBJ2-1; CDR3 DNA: TGCGCCAGCAGTTGGACTAGCGGGAGGGTAGGCTACAATGAGCAGTTCTTC; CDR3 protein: CASSWTSGRVGYNEQFF